This entry is about one T cell receptor beta chain. During active infection, Seattle patients enrolled and were then monitored through disease. In the study's own analysis: It was from reference gene primer amplification that nucleated cell counts were estimated. TCRdb keeps only in-frame clones here, not all; method: immunoSEQ multiplex PCR. The DNA was the basis for D and trimming; V, J and clone size are from that table. The table lists 150,000 to 200,000 clones, approximately 87% of them singletons, with 11% in the top ten. The CDR3 extends over 13 amino acids. The germline V and J ends were trimmed by 1 base and 3 bases, with 7 bases remaining between them. This specimen belongs to a study of blood T cell repertoires in COVID-19. Whole-study context: Specimens from acute and convalescent COVID-19 originated in the United States, Italy and Spain. The analysed material was cDNA or gDNA that came from T cells, B-cell-depleted T cells, or PBMCs.

The chain recombines TRBV12-3 or TRBV12-4 with TRBJ2-7; D not certain. The TCR sequence derives from a woman aged 55 to 70 with COVID-19, enrolled during active disease. Sequencing was carried out using peripheral blood. CDR3 nucleotide sequence: TGTGCCAGCAGTTTAGAAAGACACTACGAGCAGTACTTC. As protein: CASSLERHYEQYF.